This is a list of T cell receptor beta chains from one sample in a study of T cells in Graves' hyperthyroidism and ophthalmopathy. TCRdb redid the calling of the multiplex PCR reads with MiXCR, one entry per CDR3 protein. The sample lists some 510,000 distinct CDR3 sequences, 40% to 55% occurring once. Sequencing was performed on peripheral blood or thyroid tissue (not recorded which). These receptors came from a woman between 18 and 29 years old with Graves' hyperthyroidism. Both conserved end residues are part of each CDR3. The D gene is left open where the match is weak. Part of the rows lack a size; the others show once, few, many or a class for expanded clones.

d_call	clone_size	j_call	v_call	cdr3_nt	cdr3_aa
-	few	TRBJ1-5	TRBV6-5	TGTGCCAGTCAGGGGTCGGGCAATCAGCCCCAGCATTTT	CASQGSGNQPQHF
-	-	TRBJ1-5	TRBV10-2	TGCGCCAGCAGTGATTCCACCGGCCTCCATCAGCCCCAGCATTTT	CASSDSTGLHQPQHF
TRBD1	-	TRBJ1-5	TRBV24-1	TGTGCCACCAGTGGAACAGGGGTTGGTCAGCCCCAGCATTTT	CATSGTGVGQPQHF
TRBD1	-	TRBJ2-5	TRBV20-1	TGCAGTGCTACCTGGACAGGGGGCTGGAGGCAAGAGACCCAGTACTTC	CSATWTGGWRQETQYF
TRBD2	many	TRBJ2-7	TRBV24-1	TGTGCCACCAGTGATCCTAGCGGGAGGGACTACGAGCAGTACTTC	CATSDPSGRDYEQYF
-	few	TRBJ2-7	TRBV9	TGTGCCAGCAGCGTAGGGGCAGGGGGGCACTACGAGCAGTACTTC	CASSVGAGGHYEQYF
TRBD1	many	TRBJ1-2	TRBV29-1	TGCAGCGTGGGGACAGGAGGATACTATGGCTACACCTTC	CSVGTGGYYGYTF
-	-	TRBJ1-1	TRBV7-2	TGTGCCAGCAGCCGGGGACCGGGGATTCCCACTGAAGCTTTCTTT	CASSRGPGIPTEAFF
-	-	TRBJ2-2	TRBV5-1	TGTGCCAGCAGTCCGGCAGGGAACACCGGGGAGCTGTTTTTT	CASSPAGNTGELFF
-	few	TRBJ2-6	TRBV19	TGTGCTACCGGCGAGGGGCCCAGCTCTGGGGCCAACGTCCTGACTTTC	CATGEGPSSGANVLTF
-	-	TRBJ1-5	TRBV29-1	TGCAGCGTCCGGGGGGCCGGTCAGCCCCAGCATTTT	CSVRGAGQPQHF
-	-	TRBJ1-2	TRBV15	TGTGCCACCAGCAGTTTGGGTAACGGCTACACCTTC	CATSSLGNGYTF
-	-	TRBJ2-3	TRBV2	TGTGCCAGCAGTTCCCTAGAAACAGATACGCAGTATTTT	CASSSLETDTQYF
TRBD1	few	TRBJ1-4	TRBV2	TGTGCCAGCGGACAGGGGGCGCCTGAAAAACTGTTTTTT	CASGQGAPEKLFF
-	many	TRBJ1-1	TRBV2	TGTGCCAGCAGTGACGGGGGGCCATTGACTGAAGCTTTCTTT	CASSDGGPLTEAFF
-	many	TRBJ2-5	TRBV15	TGTGCCACCAGCAGAGATCAGCGGGAGACCCAGTACTTC	CATSRDQRETQYF
TRBD1	many	TRBJ1-4	TRBV7-8	TGTGCCAGCAGCCAACAGGGGAACGGTGAAAAACTGTTTTTT	CASSQQGNGEKLFF
-	-	TRBJ1-4	TRBV20-1	TGCAGTGCCACTCCAGGGACGAACGGCGAAAAACTGTTTTTT	CSATPGTNGEKLFF
-	-	TRBJ1-6	TRBV20-1	TGCAGTGCTAGAACCCTTTCGGATTCACCCCTCCACTTT	CSARTLSDSPLHF
TRBD2	-	TRBJ2-5	TRBV12-3/TRBV12-4	TGTGCCAGCAGTTTAGGACTAGCGGGAGGGCCCGGGACCCAGTACTTC	CASSLGLAGGPGTQYF
-	-	TRBJ1-1	TRBV19	TGTGCCAGTAGTATAATCGGGGAGGTAGGCACTGAAGCTTTCTTT	CASSIIGEVGTEAFF
-	-	TRBJ1-2	TRBV15	TGTGCCACCAGCAGTGCTAGCCGGTCACGGGACTACACCTTC	CATSSASRSRDYTF
TRBD1	-	TRBJ2-7	TRBV10-2	TGCGCCAGCAGAGCAACAGGGGCGGGCTACGAGCAGTACTTC	CASRATGAGYEQYF
-	many	TRBJ1-5	TRBV2	TGTGCCAGCAGGCCCGGACAGATCAATCAGCCCCAGCATTTT	CASRPGQINQPQHF
TRBD1	-	TRBJ1-2	TRBV29-1	TGCAGCAGTATAACAGGGGGCGCAGGATATGGCTACACCTTC	CSSITGGAGYGYTF
-	few	TRBJ2-7	TRBV10-3	TGTGCCATCAGGCAGGACCTCTCCTACGAGCAGTACTTC	CAIRQDLSYEQYF
TRBD1	-	TRBJ1-5	TRBV20-1	TGCAGTGCTAGATCGACAGGGCGTCAGCCCCAGCATTTT	CSARSTGRQPQHF
-	-	TRBJ1-1	TRBV14	TGTGCCAGCAGCCCAGGGCGGGCGGTGAGAGTCACTGAAGCTTTCTTT	CASSPGRAVRVTEAFF
TRBD1	many	TRBJ1-4	TRBV7-2	TGTGCCAGCAGCCCTGGACAGGACGAAAAACTGTTTTTT	CASSPGQDEKLFF
-	many	TRBJ2-7	TRBV19	TGTGCCAGTAGTACTACGTCTCGGGGCGAGCAGTACTTC	CASSTTSRGEQYF
-	many	TRBJ1-1	TRBV10-2	TGCGCCAGCGGAGTTGGGACTGAAGCTTTCTTT	CASGVGTEAFF
-	-	TRBJ1-1	TRBV7-9	TGTGCCAGCAGCTTAAGTTTAGGGAACACTGAAGCTTCCTTT	CASSLSLGNTEASF
-	-	TRBJ1-5	TRBV2	TGTGCCAGCAGTGAACGTAGGGGAATCAATCAGCCCCAGCATTTT	CASSERRGINQPQHF
-	few	TRBJ1-5	TRBV19	TGTGCCAGTAGTATTTCTACGGAGAGGCAGCCCCAGCATTTT	CASSISTERQPQHF
-	many	TRBJ1-2	TRBV5-1	TGCGCCACACAGAACGAGGCAGGGTCTCTCGGCTACACCTTC	CATQNEAGSLGYTF
-	-	TRBJ1-1	TRBV19	TGTGCCAGTAGTATATCTGGGGAAGCTTTCTTT	CASSISGEAFF
-	many	TRBJ1-1	TRBV25-1	TGTGCCAGCAGTGCACCGGGACTGATGAACACTGAAGCTTTCTTT	CASSAPGLMNTEAFF
TRBD1	-	TRBJ2-7	TRBV19	TGTGCCAGTAGTGCCGGGACAGCACTATACGAGCAGTACTTC	CASSAGTALYEQYF
TRBD2	many	TRBJ2-7	TRBV7-2	TGTGCCAGCAGCATTAGCGGGACCTACGAGCAGTACTTC	CASSISGTYEQYF
-	few	TRBJ2-5	TRBV12-3/TRBV12-4	TGTGCCAGCAGTTCCGTCACAGGGCCCCAGTACTTC	CASSSVTGPQYF
-	few	TRBJ2-7	TRBV7-9	TGTGCCAGCTCACCTCGCCTGGGAGTGGAATACGAGCAGTACTTC	CASSPRLGVEYEQYF
-	-	TRBJ2-6	TRBV9	TGTGCCAGCAGCGAGGGGCTGAGTCCTGGGGCCAACGTCCTGACTTTC	CASSEGLSPGANVLTF
TRBD1	-	TRBJ1-5	TRBV20-1	TGCAGTGCTAGAGGTAGACAGGGCCAGGGCAATCAGCCCCAGCATTTT	CSARGRQGQGNQPQHF
-	few	TRBJ1-1	TRBV20-1	TGCAGTGCTTTGGGGACGAACACTGAAGCTTTCTTT	CSALGTNTEAFF
-	-	TRBJ2-7	TRBV14	TGTGCCAGCTCACCACGGCTATCCTCCTACGAGCAGTACTTC	CASSPRLSSYEQYF
-	many	TRBJ1-2	TRBV7-2	TGTGCCAGCAGCTTTGCAGGGAACGCTGGCTACACCTTC	CASSFAGNAGYTF
-	few	TRBJ2-5	TRBV20-1	TGCAGTGCCGCGGGCGAGGTTCGGGAGACCCAGTACTTC	CSAAGEVRETQYF
TRBD1	-	TRBJ1-1	TRBV5-5	TGTGCCTGCAGCGGAAACAGGGGGCTAGGCACTGAAGCTTTCTTT	CACSGNRGLGTEAFF
TRBD2	-	TRBJ2-3	TRBV19	TGTGCCAGTACCAAGACTAGCGTGGCAGATACGCAGTATTTT	CASTKTSVADTQYF
-	few	TRBJ1-2	TRBV5-4	TGTGCCAGCAGCGCGACTGAAGAACCCTACTATGGCTACACCTTC	CASSATEEPYYGYTF
TRBD2	-	TRBJ2-5	TRBV9	TGTGCCAGCAGCGGAACTAGCGGAGGAGAGACCCAGTACTTC	CASSGTSGGETQYF
-	many	TRBJ1-1	TRBV10-3	TGTGCCATCAGGCTGGGACGGAGTAACACTGAAGCTTTCTTT	CAIRLGRSNTEAFF
-	-	TRBJ1-1	TRBV29-1	TGCAGCTTTATGGGACGGAAGAACACTGAAGCTTTCTTT	CSFMGRKNTEAFF
TRBD2	-	TRBJ2-2	TRBV15	TGTGCCACCAGCAGAGATGGGGTGCCAGCGGGAAACACCGGGGAGCTGTTTTTT	CATSRDGVPAGNTGELFF
-	few	TRBJ2-5	TRBV20-1	TGCAGTGCTAGAGATCTAGGCAGGGTCGAGACCCAGTACTTC	CSARDLGRVETQYF